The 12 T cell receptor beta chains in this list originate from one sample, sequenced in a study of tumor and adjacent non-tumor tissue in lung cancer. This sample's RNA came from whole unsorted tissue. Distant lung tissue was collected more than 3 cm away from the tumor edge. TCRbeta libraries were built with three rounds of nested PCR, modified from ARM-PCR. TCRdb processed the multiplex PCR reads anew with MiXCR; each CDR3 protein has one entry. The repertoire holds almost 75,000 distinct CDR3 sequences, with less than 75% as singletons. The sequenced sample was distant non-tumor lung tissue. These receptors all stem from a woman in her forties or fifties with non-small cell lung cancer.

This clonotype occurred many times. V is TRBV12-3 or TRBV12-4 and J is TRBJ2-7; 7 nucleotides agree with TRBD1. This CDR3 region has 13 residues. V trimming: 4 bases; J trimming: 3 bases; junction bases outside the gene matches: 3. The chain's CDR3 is CASSWDRNYEQYF. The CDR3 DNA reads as TGTGCCAGCAGTTGGGACAGAAACTACGAGCAGTACTTC.

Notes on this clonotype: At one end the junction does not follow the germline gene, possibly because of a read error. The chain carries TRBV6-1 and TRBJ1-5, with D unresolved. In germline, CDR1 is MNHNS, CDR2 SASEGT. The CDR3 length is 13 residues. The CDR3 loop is CASSESSYQAQHF. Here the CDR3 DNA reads TGTGCCAGTAGTGAATCTTCATATCAGGCCCAGCATTTT.

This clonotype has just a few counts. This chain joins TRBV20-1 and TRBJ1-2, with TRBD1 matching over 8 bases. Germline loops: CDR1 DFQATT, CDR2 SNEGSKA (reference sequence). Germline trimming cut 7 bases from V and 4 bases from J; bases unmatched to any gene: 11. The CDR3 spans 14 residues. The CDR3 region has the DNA TGCAGTGGTGACGGGACAGGAGAGCTCTATGGCTACACCTTC. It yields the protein CSGDGTGELYGYTF.

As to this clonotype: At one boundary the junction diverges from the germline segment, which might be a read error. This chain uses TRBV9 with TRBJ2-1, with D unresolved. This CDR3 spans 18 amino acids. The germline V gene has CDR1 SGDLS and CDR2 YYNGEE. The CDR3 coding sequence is TGTGCCATCAGCCCGATCCTAGGATCGGCCAGCACGTATAATGAGCAGTTCTTC. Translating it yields CAISPILGSASTYNEQFF.

The CDR3, as DNA: TGTGCCAGTAGTATAGACCCGGACAGCTACACCGGGGAGCTGTTTTTT. The encoded protein is CASSIDPDSYTGELFF. The J gene is TRBJ2-2, the V gene TRBV19, with D tentatively TRBD1 (6 bases). Germline CDR1 and CDR2: LNHDA and SQIVND (reference sequence). The CDR3 sequence is 16 residues long. Trimming stripped 0 bases from V and 3 bases from J, with 11 bases between.

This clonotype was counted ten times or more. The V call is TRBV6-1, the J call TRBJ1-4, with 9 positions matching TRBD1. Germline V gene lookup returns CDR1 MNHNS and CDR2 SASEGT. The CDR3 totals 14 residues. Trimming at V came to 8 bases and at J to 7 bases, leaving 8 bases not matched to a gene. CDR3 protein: CASAEGQGSEKLFF. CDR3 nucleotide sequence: TGTGCCAGCGCAGAGGGACAGGGTTCTGAAAAACTGTTTTTT.

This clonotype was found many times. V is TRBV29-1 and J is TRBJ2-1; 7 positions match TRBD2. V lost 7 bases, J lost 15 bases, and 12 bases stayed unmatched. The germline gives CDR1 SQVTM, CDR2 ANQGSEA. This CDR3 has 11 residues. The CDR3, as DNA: TGCAGCGCTAGAAGGGCTAGCGGTTCGTTCTTC. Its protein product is CSARRASGSFF.

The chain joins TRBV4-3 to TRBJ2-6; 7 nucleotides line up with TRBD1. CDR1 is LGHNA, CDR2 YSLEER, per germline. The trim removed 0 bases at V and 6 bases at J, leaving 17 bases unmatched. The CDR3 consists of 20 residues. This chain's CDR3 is CASSQDQFGTEAPVANVLTF. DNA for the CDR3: TGCGCCAGCAGCCAAGATCAATTTGGGACAGAGGCTCCTGTGGCCAACGTCCTGACTTTC.

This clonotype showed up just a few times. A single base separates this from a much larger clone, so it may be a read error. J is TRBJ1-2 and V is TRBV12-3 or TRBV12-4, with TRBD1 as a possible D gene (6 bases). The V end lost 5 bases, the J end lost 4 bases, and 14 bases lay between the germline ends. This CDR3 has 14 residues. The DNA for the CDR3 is TGTGCCAGCAGTCAACAGGGACGGTCCTATGGCTACACCTTC. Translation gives CASSQQGRSYGYTF.

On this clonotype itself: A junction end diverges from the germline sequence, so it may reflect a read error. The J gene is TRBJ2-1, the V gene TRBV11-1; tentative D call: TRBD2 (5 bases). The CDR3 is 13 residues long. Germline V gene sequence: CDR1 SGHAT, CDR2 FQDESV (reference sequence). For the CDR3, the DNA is TGTGCCAGCAGCTCACCTCTGCTGGATGAGCGGCTCTTC. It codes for CASSSPLLDERLF. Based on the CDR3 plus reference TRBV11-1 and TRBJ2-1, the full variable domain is EAEVAQSPRYKITEKSQAVAFWCDPISGHATLYWYRQILGQGPELLVQFQDESVVDDSQLPKDRFSAERLKGVDSTLKIQPAELGDSAMYLCASSSPLLDERLFGPGTRLTVL.

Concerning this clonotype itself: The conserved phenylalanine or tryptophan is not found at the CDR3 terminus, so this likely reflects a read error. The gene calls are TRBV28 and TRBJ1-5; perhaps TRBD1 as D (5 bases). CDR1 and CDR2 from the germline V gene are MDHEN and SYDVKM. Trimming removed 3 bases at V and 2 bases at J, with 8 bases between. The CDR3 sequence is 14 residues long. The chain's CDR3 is CASSLGGGNQPQHL. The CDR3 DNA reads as TGTGCCAGCAGTTTGGGGGGTGGCAATCAGCCCCAGCATCTT.

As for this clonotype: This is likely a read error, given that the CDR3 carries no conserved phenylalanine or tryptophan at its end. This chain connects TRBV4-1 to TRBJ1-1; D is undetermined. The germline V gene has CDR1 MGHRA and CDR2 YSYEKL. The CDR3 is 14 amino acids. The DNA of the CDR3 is TGTGCCAGCAGCCAAGATCGAAGTCAACCTTTGGCTTTCTAT. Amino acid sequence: CASSQDRSQPLAFY.